This TCR beta chain is from a study of graft-versus-host responses after intestinal transplantation. Study details: All recipients got anti-thymocyte globulin induction, then tacrolimus and steroids for approximately 3 years. Findings of the study overall: Early after transplant, HvG clones declined as circulating GvH clones peaked. Allografts from individuals with graft-donor T cell macrochimerism displayed high graft-versus-host to host-versus-graft clonal ratios. GvH clones appeared in recipient marrow, some first in ileum or blood.

Germline V gene data show CDR1 as LNHDA and CDR2 as SQIVND (reference sequence). The CDR3 runs to 15 residues. Trimming pared 6 bases from V and 5 bases from J, leaving 19 bases between. This clone came up once. The antigen remains undetermined. This table comes from immunoSEQ multiplex PCR, and its TCRdb copy is limited to in-frame clones, with some not included. Among about 89,000 clones listed, less than 95% were seen once. This material consisted of unstimulated CD4+ T cells sorted from spleen or lymph node cells, taken before transplant. The sequence came from a human donor who was the organ donor for an intestinal transplant. V usage is TRBV19 and J usage is TRBJ2-5; maybe TRBD2 (5 bases). CDR3 protein: CASSRYIGGPETQYF. The CDR3 coding sequence is TGTGCCAGTAGCCGATACATTGGAGGACCGGAGACCCAGTACTTC.